Each of the 8 T cell receptor beta chains below was sequenced from the same sample in a study of CD8 T cells in Susac syndrome. An input of roughly 0.5 to 1 ug of RNA was subjected to reverse transcription using random hexamers. MiXCR, applied by TCRdb to the immunoSEQ multiplex PCR reads, yields one record per CDR3 protein. This table has 120,000 to 150,000 distinct CDR3 sequences, nearly 97% appearing once. What was sequenced was CD4+ T cells from PBMCs. These receptors were taken from a human donor with Susac syndrome.

The chain uses TRBV11-2 and TRBJ2-3, with 7 nucleotides matching TRBD2. Germline CDR1 is SGHAT and CDR2 is FQNNGV. The CDR3 totals 18 residues. The trim removed 5 bases at V and 0 bases at J, leaving 14 bases unmatched. CDR3 residues: CASSPSGRSGGSTDTQYF. CDR3 DNA: TGTGCCAGCAGCCCCTCGGGGCGCTCGGGGGGTAGCACAGATACGCAGTATTTT.

This chain joins TRBV2 and TRBJ2-1; D is undetermined. The V end lost 8 bases, the J end lost 9 bases, and 17 bases lay between the germline ends. The CDR3 consists of 13 residues. Germline CDR1 reads SNHLY; CDR2 reads FYNNEI. Here the CDR3 reads CASLLDSMGEQFF. The CDR3 region has the DNA TGTGCCAGCTTATTAGATTCGATGGGTGAGCAGTTCTTC.

The chain combines TRBV5-1 with TRBJ2-5; tentative D call: TRBD2 (6 bases). This CDR3 region has 13 residues. Trimming took off 7 bases at V and 5 bases at J, with 15 bases between the two ends. Germline CDR1 reads SGHRS; CDR2 reads YFSETQ. The CDR3 DNA reads TGCGCCAGCCGAATACGGGAGAGGGAGACCCAGTACTTC. Its translation is CASRIRERETQYF.

The chain is built from TRBV7-2 and TRBJ2-7; D remains unclear. Germline V CDR1 and CDR2: SGHTA, FQGNSA. Trimming took 7 bases from V and 5 from J, leaving 15 bases between them. CDR3 length equals 13 residues. CDR3 nucleotide sequence: TGTGCCAGCACCCGGTTGGGCAGCCACGAGCAGTACTTC. This encodes CASTRLGSHEQYF.

V and J are TRBV7-2 and TRBJ2-3, with D unresolved. This CDR3 comprises 17 residues. In germline, CDR1 is SGHTA, CDR2 FQGNSA. The ends were cut back, 0 bases at V and 2 bases at J, with 15 bases in the middle. Here the CDR3 DNA reads TGTGCCAGCAGCTTAGCTGCGACCAACCAAGTCACAGATACGCAGTATTTT. It codes for CASSLAATNQVTDTQYF.

The chain is built from TRBV18 and TRBJ2-5; D not resolved. The V and J ends lost 3 bases and 1 base respectively, with 9 bases between them. Germline lookup yields CDR1 KGHSH and CDR2 LQKENI. The CDR3 length is 14 residues. CDR3 region: CASSPRITQETQYF. The CDR3 coding sequence is TGTGCCAGCTCACCTCGGATTACCCAAGAGACCCAGTACTTC.

This clonotype has a single count. The chain employs TRBV21-1 and TRBJ2-5; the table's D call of TRBD1 was not tested on the DNA. TRBV21-1 is tagged as a pseudogene. CDR3 length: 11 residues. CDR3 nucleotides: TGTGCCAGCAGCACAGCGGGGGGCCTGTACTTC. Translating it yields CASSTAGGLYF.

The chain is built from TRBV3-1 and TRBJ1-2; D unresolved. This CDR3 region has 13 residues. Germline V CDR1 and CDR2: LGHDT, YNNKEL (reference sequence). Trimming shortened V by 1 base and J by 5 bases, and 8 bases separated the two germline ends. In DNA, the CDR3 is TGTGCCAGCAGCCAAGCCGAGACTTATGGCTACACCTTC. This translates into CASSQAETYGYTF. Filled out from reference TRBV3-1 and TRBJ1-2, the complete variable domain reads DTAVSQTPKYLVTQMGNDKSIKCEQNLGHDTMYWYKQDSKKFLKIMFSYNNKELIINETVPNRFSPKSPDKAHLNLHINSLELGDSAVYFCASSQAETYGYTFGSGTRLTVV.